Below, one T cell receptor (beta chain) is given with its context. Germline V gene lookup returns CDR1 MNHEY and CDR2 SVGEGT. This CDR3 comprises 19 residues. The ends lost 6 bases at V and 8 bases at J; junction bases unmatched: 26. These data belong to a study of T-cell reconstitution after alpha-beta-depleted transplantation in children. Using unique molecular identifiers, the investigators prepared the TCRbeta library. Via MiXCR, TCRdb re-called the PCR reads, giving one row per CDR3 protein. The sample includes about 500,000 distinct CDR3 sequences, around a third of them seen just once. This sample comprised PBMCs from the stem cell graft donor, obtained from the stem cell graft. This rearrangement joins TRBV6-2 or TRBV6-3 to TRBJ1-2; 8 nucleotides line up with TRBD1. The origin of this receptor is a human donor who donated a stem cell graft to a child with aplastic anemia. CDR3 region: CASSRTVIDGTGARQGYTF. The DNA of the CDR3 is TGTGCCAGCAGCCGTACGGTTATTGACGGGACAGGTGCCCGGCAGGGCTACACCTTC.